The rows below give T cell receptor beta chains drawn from one sample of a study of post-analysis software for immune sequencing data. TCRdb re-analysed the PCR reads in MiXCR, keeping a single row per CDR3 protein. The sample contains 700,000 to 800,000 distinct CDR3 sequences, 30% of which appear only once. The specimen sequenced was blood. These receptors all come from a girl between 10 and 17 years old with multiple sclerosis. Each CDR3 is given with its conserved first and last residue. Each record gives: V gene, CDR3 length, D gene, clone size, J gene, CDR3 protein, CDR3 DNA. A D gene is named only where the DNA matches it firmly. Size is omitted from some rows. Given values are once, few, many or a class for expanded clones.

TRBV6-5,15,TRBD1,-,TRBJ2-5,CASSTDRGPVETQYF,TGTGCCAGCAGTACCGACAGGGGGCCAGTTGAGACCCAGTACTTC
TRBV10-1,14,-,few,TRBJ2-3,CASREPQTVNPQYF,TGCGCCAGCAGGGAGCCGCAGACAGTTAATCCGCAGTATTTT
TRBV20-1,14,-,-,TRBJ2-3,CSATTEFSTDTQYF,TGCAGTGCCACGACAGAGTTTTCCACAGATACGCAGTATTTT
TRBV29-1,14,-,many,TRBJ2-5,CSVDSFVPQETQYF,TGCAGCGTTGATTCTTTTGTCCCGCAAGAGACCCAGTACTTC
TRBV7-9,14,-,-,TRBJ2-7,CASTHDGPNYEQYF,TGTGCCAGCACCCACGACGGGCCTAACTACGAGCAGTACTTC
TRBV27,13,TRBD2,-,TRBJ2-5,CASSRGGKETQYF,TGTGCCAGCAGTCGGGGGGGAAAGGAGACCCAGTACTTC
TRBV20-1,13,-,-,TRBJ2-5,CSAREAGKETQYF,TGCAGTGCTAGAGAAGCAGGAAAAGAGACCCAGTACTTC
TRBV20-1,15,-,few,TRBJ1-4,CSARGLGGGGEKLFF,TGCAGTGCTAGGGGCCTCGGGGGTGGTGGCGAAAAACTGTTTTTT
TRBV5-1,17,TRBD2,-,TRBJ2-1,CASSAPSGGAVLDEQFF,TGCGCCAGCAGCGCCCCTAGCGGGGGGGCAGTTTTGGATGAGCAGTTCTTC
TRBV7-2,11,-,few,TRBJ1-1,CASSQTAEAFF,TGTGCCAGCAGCCAGACGGCTGAAGCTTTCTTT
TRBV20-1,15,TRBD2,many,TRBJ2-7,CSARDPGGRVYEQYF,TGCAGTGCTAGAGATCCGGGCGGGAGGGTCTACGAGCAGTACTTC
TRBV28,16,-,-,TRBJ2-4,CAGSFPGQPTKNIQYF,TGTGCCGGCAGTTTCCCCGGACAGCCGACCAAAAACATTCAGTACTTC
TRBV6-6,16,-,-,TRBJ1-1,CASSYGGAGVNTEAFF,TGTGCCAGCAGCTACGGGGGGGCAGGGGTGAACACTGAAGCTTTCTTT
TRBV5-4,17,TRBD1,-,TRBJ2-3,CASSRPLGQGSTDTQYF,TGTGCCAGCAGCCGACCGCTGGGACAGGGAAGCACAGATACGCAGTATTTT
TRBV29-1,14,-,few,TRBJ1-1,CSVGDRPMNTEAFF,TGCAGCGTTGGCGACAGACCCATGAACACTGAAGCTTTCTTT
TRBV3-1,15,-,-,TRBJ1-6,CASSPTLETNSPLHF,TGTGCCAGCAGCCCTACTCTGGAGACAAATTCACCCCTCCACTTT
TRBV5-1,17,-,few,TRBJ2-3,CASSYQGTGILRVTQYF,TGCGCCAGCAGCTACCAAGGGACGGGTATCTTACGAGTTACGCAGTATTTT
TRBV11-2,16,TRBD2,-,TRBJ2-4,CASSLEASGPLLIQYF,TGTGCCAGTAGCTTAGAGGCTAGCGGACCTCTTCTCATTCAGTACTTC
TRBV9,15,TRBD1,-,TRBJ1-3,CASSPLTGGGNTIYF,TGTGCCAGCAGCCCTTTGACAGGGGGAGGAAACACCATATATTTT
TRBV20-1,15,TRBD1,-,TRBJ1-5,CSASPRQGLNQPQHF,TGCAGTGCTAGCCCCCGACAGGGCCTCAATCAGCCCCAGCATTTT
TRBV11-2,17,TRBD2,few,TRBJ2-7,CASSPSTGPGLVYEQYF,TGTGCCAGCAGCCCGTCGACGGGGCCGGGACTAGTGTACGAGCAGTACTTC
TRBV7-9,12,-,-,TRBJ2-5,CASSFLVETQYF,TGTGCCAGCAGCTTTCTTGTCGAGACCCAGTACTTC
TRBV28,13,-,few,TRBJ2-5,CASGPPWEETQYF,TGTGCCAGTGGGCCACCCTGGGAAGAGACCCAGTACTTC
TRBV6-1,13,-,few,TRBJ2-7,CASSVGHRYEQYF,TGTGCCAGCAGTGTCGGACACCGCTACGAGCAGTACTTC
TRBV7-2,16,-,once,TRBJ2-3,CASSIGRLDRTDTQYF,TGTGCCAGCAGCATAGGGCGGCTAGACCGCACAGATACGCAGTATTTT
TRBV7-7,14,-,-,TRBJ2-3,CASSPGLLTDTQYF,TGTGCTAGCAGCCCGGGACTCCTCACAGATACGCAGTATTTT
TRBV27,16,TRBD1,-,TRBJ2-7,CASSLIGGLVSYEQYF,TGTGCCAGCAGTTTAATAGGGGGCCTGGTGTCCTACGAGCAGTACTTC
TRBV18,14,-,-,TRBJ1-5,CASSRGPMNQPQHF,TGTGCCAGCTCTCGGGGGCCTATGAATCAGCCCCAGCATTTT
TRBV4-1,17,-,-,TRBJ2-3,CASSQGPGGGPRDTQYF,TGCGCCAGCAGCCAAGGCCCTGGTGGGGGGCCACGGGATACGCAGTATTTT
TRBV3-1,16,-,-,TRBJ1-1,CASSQVGRRGGTEAFF,TGTGCCAGCAGCCAAGTCGGGCGGAGGGGTGGCACTGAAGCTTTCTTT
TRBV5-1,16,TRBD2,-,TRBJ2-3,CASSLALAGGPHTQYF,TGCGCCAGCAGCTTGGCGCTAGCGGGAGGGCCCCATACGCAGTATTTT
TRBV29-1,16,TRBD2,many,TRBJ2-5,CSVKIRGTSGRETQYF,TGCAGCGTGAAGATTCGTGGGACTAGCGGACGAGAGACCCAGTACTTC
TRBV6-6,16,-,-,TRBJ2-1,CASSWGEGGPYNEQFF,TGTGCCAGCAGTTGGGGTGAGGGGGGTCCCTACAATGAGCAGTTCTTC
TRBV19,13,-,-,TRBJ1-1,CASSMRGQSEAFF,TGTGCCAGTAGTATGAGAGGACAGTCTGAAGCTTTCTTT
TRBV20-1,14,-,-,TRBJ2-7,CSARGGGAVYEQYF,TGCAGTGCCCGAGGGGGGGGAGCCGTCTACGAGCAGTACTTC
TRBV7-2,13,-,few,TRBJ1-2,CASSLRTVEGYTF,TGTGCCAGCAGCTTAAGAACAGTTGAAGGCTACACCTTC
TRBV2,13,TRBD2,-,TRBJ2-1,CARTSGNYNEQFF,TGTGCCCGTACTAGCGGAAACTACAATGAGCAGTTCTTC
TRBV6-2/TRBV6-3,14,TRBD2,-,TRBJ2-1,CASTDSGRRDEQFF,TGTGCCAGCACCGATAGCGGGCGGCGGGATGAGCAGTTCTTC
TRBV20-1,14,TRBD1,-,TRBJ2-7,CSARSRDRDYEQYF,TGCAGTGCCAGAAGCCGGGACAGAGACTACGAGCAGTACTTC
TRBV6-4,16,TRBD2,-,TRBJ2-2,CASSELAGQNTGELFF,TGTGCCAGCAGTGAACTAGCGGGACAGAACACCGGGGAGCTGTTTTTT
TRBV7-2,12,-,once,TRBJ2-1,CASSAQAGEQFF,TGTGCCAGCAGCGCCCAGGCTGGTGAGCAGTTCTTC
TRBV20-1,14,-,many,TRBJ2-3,CSAIDRAPTDTQYF,TGCAGTGCTATAGATCGGGCTCCCACAGATACGCAGTATTTT
TRBV6-6,14,-,-,TRBJ2-5,CASSYPTGHETQYF,TGTGCCAGCAGTTATCCCACAGGGCACGAGACCCAGTACTTC
TRBV7-8,13,-,-,TRBJ2-1,CASNQGGANEQFF,TGTGCCAGCAACCAGGGGGGGGCCAATGAGCAGTTCTTC
TRBV7-8,16,-,few,TRBJ2-3,CASSLAGGRRADTQYF,TGTGCCAGCAGCTTAGCGGGCGGCAGGCGGGCAGATACGCAGTATTTT
TRBV10-3,19,TRBD2,few,TRBJ2-4,CAISESGLAGGAAKNIQYF,TGTGCCATCAGTGAGTCGGGACTAGCGGGGGGAGCAGCCAAAAACATTCAGTACTTC
TRBV5-1,15,-,-,TRBJ2-3,CASSFTEVRADTQYF,TGCGCCAGCAGCTTCACGGAGGTTCGGGCAGATACGCAGTATTTT
TRBV5-1,15,TRBD2,few,TRBJ2-4,CASSSGGALRNIQYF,TGCGCCAGCAGCTCGGGGGGGGCCCTCAGGAACATTCAGTACTTC
TRBV20-1,15,-,-,TRBJ2-5,CSARVPLAIQETQYF,TGCAGTGCTAGAGTCCCCCTTGCCATCCAAGAGACCCAGTACTTC
TRBV6-5,14,-,-,TRBJ1-4,CASSPTGFGEKLFF,TGTGCCAGCAGCCCGACTGGGTTTGGTGAAAAACTGTTTTTT
TRBV3-1,18,TRBD2,-,TRBJ2-3,CASSPRTGGVGFTDTQYF,TGTGCCAGCAGCCCCAGGACCGGGGGGGTGGGATTCACAGATACGCAGTATTTT
TRBV12-3/TRBV12-4,17,TRBD1,few,TRBJ2-7,CASSLFLGGTGIYEQYF,TGTGCCAGCAGTTTATTTCTGGGGGGGACAGGGATCTACGAGCAGTACTTC
TRBV6-2/TRBV6-3,15,-,-,TRBJ2-5,CATTRRWDNQETQYF,TGTGCCACCACACGCCGTTGGGACAACCAAGAGACCCAGTACTTC
TRBV5-1,16,-,-,TRBJ1-2,CVSSLGLQRANYGYTF,TGCGTCAGCAGCTTGGGGCTACAGAGAGCTAACTATGGCTACACCTTC